The 6 T cell receptor beta chains given below trace back to one sample, sequenced in a study of CD8 T cells in ankylosing spondylitis. TCRdb re-analysed the 5' RACE reads in MiXCR, keeping a single row per CDR3 protein. The sample shows about 540,000 distinct CDR3 sequences, roughly an eighth of them seen only once. Study outcomes and limitations: Blood from ankylosing spondylitis patients appeared to carry a characteristic roughly 8-variant TCR beta motif.

These receptors are not linked to any known antigen. Sequencing was performed on blood, either unsorted or a sorted T cell fraction (not recorded which). Receptors were obtained from a male donor with ankylosing spondylitis.

This rearrangement joins TRBV11-2 to TRBJ2-1; D remains ambiguous. Germline V gives CDR1 SGHAT, CDR2 FQNNGV. This CDR3 has 11 residues. The V gene lost 7 bases and the J gene lost 6 bases, with 7 bases spanning the gap. CDR3 in amino acids: CASNKVNEQFF. The CDR3 DNA is TGTGCCAGCAACAAGGTCAATGAGCAGTTCTTC. Full variable domain (remainder filled in from reference TRBV11-2 and TRBJ2-1): EAGVAQSPRYKIIEKRQSVAFWCNPISGHATLYWYQQILGQGPKLLIQFQNNGVVDDSQLPKDRFSAERLKGVDSTLKIQPAKLEDSAVYLCASNKVNEQFFGPGTRLTVL.

This clonotype appeared a few times. The CDR3 reads CATSSDTGARQPQHF. The CDR3 DNA sequence: TGTGCCACCAGCAGTGACACAGGGGCCCGCCAGCCCCAGCATTTT. J is TRBJ1-5 and V is TRBV15; 7 nucleotides match TRBD1. Looked up from germline, CDR1 is LNHNV and CDR2 is YYDKDF (reference sequence). V lost 3 bases and J lost 7; bases outside the gene matches: 9. The CDR3 sequence is 15 residues long.

This chain links TRBV7-2 with TRBJ1-2, with D possibly TRBD1 on 5 matching bases. This CDR3 comprises 14 residues. Trimming took off 5 bases at V and 7 bases at J, with 17 bases between the two ends. In germline, CDR1 is SGHTA, CDR2 FQGNSA. DNA for the CDR3: TGTGCCAGCAGCCCCGGTGGGGGGAGGGTTGGCTACACCTTC. Translated: CASSPGGGRVGYTF.

The chain carries TRBV7-8 and TRBJ2-1; 9 bases align to TRBD1. Germline V gene sequence: CDR1 SGHVS, CDR2 FQNEAQ. This CDR3 is 14 amino acids long. The V gene end was trimmed by 5 bases and the J gene end by 8 bases; junction bases not matched to a gene: 7. CDR3 sequence (DNA): TGTGCCAGCAGCCAAAGGGACAGGGTCCATGAGCAGTTCTTC. Its translation: CASSQRDRVHEQFF.

This chain links TRBV12-3 or TRBV12-4 with TRBJ1-2; a possible D gene is TRBD1 (6 bases). CDR3 length: 13 amino acids. V gave up 5 bases and J gave up 9 bases, with 16 bases separating them. The CDR3 sequence is CASSTGRASRYTF. For the CDR3, the DNA is TGTGCCAGCAGTACAGGGCGGGCCAGCCGCTACACCTTC.

The chain has TRBV10-3 and TRBJ2-3; 8 nucleotides line up with TRBD2. V lost 4 bases and J lost 0; bases outside the gene matches: 15. Germline-derived CDR1 and CDR2 are ENHRY and SYGVKD. The CDR3 sequence is 19 residues long. DNA of the CDR3: TGTGCCATCAGTGGAATTGAGCGGGAGAGTGGAGATAGCACAGATACGCAGTATTTT. This gives the protein CAISGIERESGDSTDTQYF.